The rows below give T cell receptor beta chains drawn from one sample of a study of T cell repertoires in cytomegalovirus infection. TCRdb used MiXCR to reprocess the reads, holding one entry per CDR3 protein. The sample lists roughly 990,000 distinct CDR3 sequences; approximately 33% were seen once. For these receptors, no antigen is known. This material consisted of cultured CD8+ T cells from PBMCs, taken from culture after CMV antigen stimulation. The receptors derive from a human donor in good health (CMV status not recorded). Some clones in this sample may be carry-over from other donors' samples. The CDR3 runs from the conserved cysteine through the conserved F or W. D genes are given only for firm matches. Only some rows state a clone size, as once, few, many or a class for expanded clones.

CDR3nt: TGTGCCAGCACCACCCTCCAGGCGGCTAATGAAAAACTGTTTTTT; CDR3aa: CASTTLQAANEKLFF; d_gene: NA; v_gene: TRBV2; abundance: few; j_gene: TRBJ1-4
CDR3nt: TGCAGTGCTAGGCTACCTTATGACAATCAGCCCCAGCATTTT; CDR3aa: CSARLPYDNQPQHF; d_gene: NA; v_gene: TRBV20-1; abundance: NA; j_gene: TRBJ1-5
CDR3nt: TGTGCCAGCAGTTTCACTCGGGACTCCCTAACCGGGGAGCTGTTTTTT; CDR3aa: CASSFTRDSLTGELFF; d_gene: NA; v_gene: TRBV27; abundance: NA; j_gene: TRBJ2-2
CDR3nt: TGTGCCAGCAGTTTGTCCGGGTCCTTTTCTCCACCTTACAATGAGCAGTTCTTC; CDR3aa: CASSLSGSFSPPYNEQFF; d_gene: NA; v_gene: TRBV6-5; abundance: NA; j_gene: TRBJ2-1
CDR3nt: TGTGCCACCAGTGATGGGACTAGCGGGGGGAGGTATACGCAGTATTTT; CDR3aa: CATSDGTSGGRYTQYF; d_gene: TRBD2; v_gene: TRBV24-1; abundance: NA; j_gene: TRBJ2-3
CDR3nt: TGTGCCAGCAGTCAACACCACAATGAGCAGTTCTTC; CDR3aa: CASSQHHNEQFF; d_gene: NA; v_gene: TRBV27; abundance: NA; j_gene: TRBJ2-1
CDR3nt: TGTGCCAGCAGCCCCACCATTGGGGGTTCTGGGGCCAACGTCCTGACTTTC; CDR3aa: CASSPTIGGSGANVLTF; d_gene: NA; v_gene: TRBV4-2; abundance: NA; j_gene: TRBJ2-6
CDR3nt: TGCAGTGCTAGCGGGCCTCCCTATAGCACAGATACGCAGTATTTT; CDR3aa: CSASGPPYSTDTQYF; d_gene: NA; v_gene: TRBV20-1; abundance: NA; j_gene: TRBJ2-3
CDR3nt: TGTGCCAGCAGCCAAGATGGCGGGCATGGTGACGGCTACACCTTC; CDR3aa: CASSQDGGHGDGYTF; d_gene: NA; v_gene: TRBV4-2; abundance: few; j_gene: TRBJ1-2
CDR3nt: TGTGCCACCAGCAAGACTAGCGCGGGAGATACGCAGTATTTT; CDR3aa: CATSKTSAGDTQYF; d_gene: TRBD2; v_gene: TRBV15; abundance: NA; j_gene: TRBJ2-3
CDR3nt: TGTGCCAGCAGTCGACGGGGGCGGAGTTGGGCCAAAAACATTCAGTACTTC; CDR3aa: CASSRRGRSWAKNIQYF; d_gene: NA; v_gene: TRBV7-6; abundance: many; j_gene: TRBJ2-4
CDR3nt: TGCGCCAGCAGCTTGCGCCCGACAGAGGGGCCTAACTATGGCTACACCTTC; CDR3aa: CASSLRPTEGPNYGYTF; d_gene: NA; v_gene: TRBV5-1; abundance: NA; j_gene: TRBJ1-2